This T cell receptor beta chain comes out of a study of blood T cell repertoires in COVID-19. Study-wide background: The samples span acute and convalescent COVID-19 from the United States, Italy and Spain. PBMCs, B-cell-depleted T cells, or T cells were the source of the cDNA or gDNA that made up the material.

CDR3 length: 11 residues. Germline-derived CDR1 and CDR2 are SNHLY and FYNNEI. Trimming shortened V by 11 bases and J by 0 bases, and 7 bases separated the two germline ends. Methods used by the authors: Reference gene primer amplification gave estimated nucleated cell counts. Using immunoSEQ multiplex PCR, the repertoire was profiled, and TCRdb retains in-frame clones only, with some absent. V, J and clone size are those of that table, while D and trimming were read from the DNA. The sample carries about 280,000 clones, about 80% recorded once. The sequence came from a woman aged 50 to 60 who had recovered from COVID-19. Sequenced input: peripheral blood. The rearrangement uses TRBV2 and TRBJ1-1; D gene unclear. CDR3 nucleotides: TGTGCCGACCTAGTGAACACTGAAGCTTTCTTT. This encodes CADLVNTEAFF. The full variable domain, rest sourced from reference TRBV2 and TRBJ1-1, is EPEVTQTPSHQVTQMGQEVILRCVPISNHLYFYWYRQILGQKVEFLVSFYNNEISEKSEIFDDQFSVERPDGSNFTLKIRSTKLEDSAMYFCADLVNTEAFFGQGTRLTVV.